A single sample gave rise to the 28 T cell receptor beta chains below, sequenced in a study of monozygotic twins with inflammatory bowel disease. Following a re-call of the 5' RACE reads, TCRdb has one entry per CDR3 protein and lacks DNA. Its table lists some 440,000 distinct CDR3 sequences. What was sequenced was blood. These receptors all stem from a human donor with ulcerative colitis or Crohn's disease, or a healthy co-twin of an affected twin (not recorded which).

This sequence joins TRBV5-6 and TRBJ1-2. The length of the CDR3 is 15 residues. The germline V gene has CDR1 SGHDT and CDR2 YYEEEE. CDR3: CASSLAESLNYGYTF.

The chain links TRBV12-3 or TRBV12-4 to TRBJ2-7; the TCRdb D gene call, TRBD2, has no DNA to confirm it. The CDR3 is made up of 14 amino acids. The CDR3 protein is CASTIGGAGLEQYF.

The rearrangement links TRBV30 to TRBJ2-2. CDR3 length equals 13 residues. CDR1 GTSNPN and CDR2 SVGIG come from the germline V gene (reference sequence). CDR3 residues: CAWSVVHPGELFF. Looking up the rest from reference TRBV30 and TRBJ2-2 gives the full variable domain: SQTIHQWPATLVQPVGSPLSLECTVEGTSNPNLYWYRQAAGRGLQLLFYSVGIGQISSEVPQNLSASRPQDRQFILSSKKLLLSDSGFYLCAWSVVHPGELFFGEGSRLTVL.

This chain links TRBV20-1 with TRBJ1-1; TCRdb returns TRBD1, unconfirmable since there is no DNA. CDR3 length equals 18 residues. CDR1 and CDR2 from the germline V gene are DFQATT and SNEGSKA (reference sequence). CDR3 amino acids: CSAGLLTGERVFGAEAFF.

The chain is built from TRBV7-6 and TRBJ1-3; there is no DNA to check the TCRdb D call of TRBD1. CDR3 length: 15 residues. The germline CDR1 and CDR2 sequences are SGHVS and FNYEAQ. CDR3 in amino acids: CASSPDSVSGNTIYF. The variable domain in full, completed from reference TRBV7-6 and TRBJ1-3, reads GAGVSQSPRYKVTKRGQDVALRCDPISGHVSLYWYRQALGQGPEFLTYFNYEAQQDKSGLPNDRFSAERPEGSISTLTIQRTEQRDSAMYRCASSPDSVSGNTIYFGEGSWLTVV.

V gene TRBV29-1 combines with J gene TRBJ2-3; TCRdb proposes TRBD2, but this gene call is untestable without DNA. This CDR3 is 15 amino acids long. The V gene's germline CDR1 is SQVTM and CDR2 ANQGSEA. This CDR3 is CSVSGLATLTDTQYF.

V and J are TRBV6-2 or TRBV6-3 and TRBJ2-7; with no DNA, the TCRdb D assignment of TRBD1 cannot be verified. CDR3 length equals 14 residues. Germline lookup yields CDR1 MNHEY and CDR2 SVGEGT. The CDR3 spells CASIDRDLTYEQYF.

The CDR3 sequence: CASSFRQGSQPQHF. This chain links TRBV12-3 or TRBV12-4 with TRBJ1-5; with no DNA, the TCRdb D assignment of TRBD1 cannot be verified. CDR3 length: 14 residues.

This chain links TRBV30 with TRBJ1-2; TCRdb designates TRBD1, a call that cannot be tested without DNA. Germline loops: CDR1 GTSNPN, CDR2 SVGIG (reference sequence). This CDR3 is built from 15 residues. CDR3 in amino acids: CAWKRVQGANYGYTF.

The V and J genes are TRBV2 and TRBJ1-5. The CDR3 has 15 amino acids. Per germline, CDR1 SNHLY and CDR2 FYNNEI. The CDR3 loop reads CASSKDGAKVEPQHF.

The V call is TRBV2, the J call TRBJ1-4. The length of the CDR3 is 12 residues. Per germline, CDR1 SNHLY and CDR2 FYNNEI. CDR3 sequence reads: CASNALREKLFF.

V is TRBV16 and J is TRBJ2-7. The CDR3 contains 15 residues. The germline CDR1 and CDR2 sequences are KGHSY and FQNENV. Here the CDR3 reads CASSPTRQSSYEQYF.

The CDR3 sequence: CASSIEGPALAGGRGNEQFF. The rearrangement uses TRBV19 and TRBJ2-1; there is no DNA to check the TCRdb D call of TRBD2. This CDR3 comprises 20 residues. Germline V lookup: CDR1 LNHDA, CDR2 SQIVND (reference sequence).

The J gene is TRBJ2-3, the V gene TRBV12-3 or TRBV12-4. CDR3 size: 16 residues. The CDR3: CASSFSSYGGTDTQYF.

The V and J genes are TRBV7-9 and TRBJ2-2; the D call of TRBD1 rests on TCRdb alone, since no DNA is present to check it. Germline V gives CDR1 SEHNR, CDR2 FQNEAQ (reference sequence). This CDR3 contains 16 residues. The CDR3 is CASSTDRVVLPGELFF.

V gene TRBV4-1 combines with J gene TRBJ1-5. This CDR3 is built from 13 residues. From germline, CDR1 is MGHRA and CDR2 YSYEKL. The CDR3 region is CASSQESRQPQHF.

The chain is built from TRBV7-2 and TRBJ1-4; TCRdb gives TRBD1 as the D gene, but with no DNA this cannot be confirmed. Per germline, CDR1 SGHTA and CDR2 FQGNSA. The CDR3 is 16 amino acids. Here the CDR3 reads CASSSSTGATNEKLFF.

This chain connects TRBV2 to TRBJ2-1; TCRdb outputs TRBD2, but without DNA this stays unchecked. CDR3 size: 15 residues. Germline CDR1 SNHLY, CDR2 FYNNEI. This chain's CDR3 is CASQLGLAGVGEQFF.

The rearrangement uses TRBV4-2 and TRBJ2-5; TCRdb picks TRBD2, but there is no DNA to check that call. The CDR3 sequence is 15 residues long. Germline-derived CDR1 and CDR2 are LGHNA and YNFKEQ. The CDR3: CASSQEPGLAGPQYF.

The rearrangement links TRBV7-9 to TRBJ2-1; with no DNA, the TCRdb D assignment of TRBD2 cannot be verified. The CDR3 has 21 amino acids. Germline-derived CDR1 and CDR2 are SEHNR and FQNEAQ (reference sequence). CDR3: CASSDNDPTSGGASSYNEQFF.

The chain links TRBV7-2 to TRBJ2-3; TCRdb gives TRBD2 as the D gene, but with no DNA this cannot be confirmed. The CDR3 runs 16 residues. The germline V gene encodes CDR1 SGHTA and CDR2 FQGNSA. The CDR3 region is CASSPNRGRAADTQYF.

J is TRBJ2-7 and V is TRBV20-1; TCRdb lists TRBD1, though no DNA is available to test this call. Germline V CDR1 and CDR2: DFQATT, SNEGSKA (reference sequence). This CDR3 contains 13 residues. The CDR3 reads CSARQGNSYEQYF.

The rearrangement joins TRBV3-1 to TRBJ2-5. There are 13 residues in the CDR3. In germline, CDR1 is LGHDT, CDR2 YNNKEL (reference sequence). The CDR3: CASSQGGSGTQYF.

This chain joins TRBV19 and TRBJ1-1; the TCRdb call, TRBD1, lacks DNA for checking. Germline V gene sequence: CDR1 LNHDA, CDR2 SQIVND (reference sequence). CDR3 length equals 15 residues. The CDR3 sequence: CASSIVPGAWTEAFF. The entire variable domain, with the rest obtained from reference TRBV19 and TRBJ1-1, is as follows: DGGITQSPKYLFRKEGQNVTLSCEQNLNHDAMYWYRQDPGQGLRLIYYSQIVNDFQKGDIAEGYSVSREKKESFPLTVTSAQKNPTAFYLCASSIVPGAWTEAFFGQGTRLTVV.

The chain combines TRBV12-5 with TRBJ2-1; TCRdb's assignment of TRBD2 cannot be checked, as there is no DNA. The length of the CDR3 is 15 residues. Looked up from germline, CDR1 is LGHNT and CDR2 is FRNRAP. The CDR3 protein is CASGLVQGIWNEQFF.

The genes are TRBV18 and TRBJ1-1; checking the TCRdb D call of TRBD1 is not possible without DNA. This CDR3 is built from 13 residues. Germline V lookup: CDR1 KGHSH, CDR2 LQKENI. The CDR3 reads CASSSLRGEEAFF.

This chain joins TRBV7-2 and TRBJ1-1. This CDR3 spans 15 amino acids. The V gene's germline CDR1 is SGHTA and CDR2 FQGNSA. The CDR3: CASSSQTAVNTEAFF.

V gene TRBV27 combines with J gene TRBJ1-2. The CDR3 loop spans 14 amino acids. CDR1 is MNHEY and CDR2 is SMNVEV in the germline V gene (reference sequence). CDR3: CASSSQDNYYGYTF.